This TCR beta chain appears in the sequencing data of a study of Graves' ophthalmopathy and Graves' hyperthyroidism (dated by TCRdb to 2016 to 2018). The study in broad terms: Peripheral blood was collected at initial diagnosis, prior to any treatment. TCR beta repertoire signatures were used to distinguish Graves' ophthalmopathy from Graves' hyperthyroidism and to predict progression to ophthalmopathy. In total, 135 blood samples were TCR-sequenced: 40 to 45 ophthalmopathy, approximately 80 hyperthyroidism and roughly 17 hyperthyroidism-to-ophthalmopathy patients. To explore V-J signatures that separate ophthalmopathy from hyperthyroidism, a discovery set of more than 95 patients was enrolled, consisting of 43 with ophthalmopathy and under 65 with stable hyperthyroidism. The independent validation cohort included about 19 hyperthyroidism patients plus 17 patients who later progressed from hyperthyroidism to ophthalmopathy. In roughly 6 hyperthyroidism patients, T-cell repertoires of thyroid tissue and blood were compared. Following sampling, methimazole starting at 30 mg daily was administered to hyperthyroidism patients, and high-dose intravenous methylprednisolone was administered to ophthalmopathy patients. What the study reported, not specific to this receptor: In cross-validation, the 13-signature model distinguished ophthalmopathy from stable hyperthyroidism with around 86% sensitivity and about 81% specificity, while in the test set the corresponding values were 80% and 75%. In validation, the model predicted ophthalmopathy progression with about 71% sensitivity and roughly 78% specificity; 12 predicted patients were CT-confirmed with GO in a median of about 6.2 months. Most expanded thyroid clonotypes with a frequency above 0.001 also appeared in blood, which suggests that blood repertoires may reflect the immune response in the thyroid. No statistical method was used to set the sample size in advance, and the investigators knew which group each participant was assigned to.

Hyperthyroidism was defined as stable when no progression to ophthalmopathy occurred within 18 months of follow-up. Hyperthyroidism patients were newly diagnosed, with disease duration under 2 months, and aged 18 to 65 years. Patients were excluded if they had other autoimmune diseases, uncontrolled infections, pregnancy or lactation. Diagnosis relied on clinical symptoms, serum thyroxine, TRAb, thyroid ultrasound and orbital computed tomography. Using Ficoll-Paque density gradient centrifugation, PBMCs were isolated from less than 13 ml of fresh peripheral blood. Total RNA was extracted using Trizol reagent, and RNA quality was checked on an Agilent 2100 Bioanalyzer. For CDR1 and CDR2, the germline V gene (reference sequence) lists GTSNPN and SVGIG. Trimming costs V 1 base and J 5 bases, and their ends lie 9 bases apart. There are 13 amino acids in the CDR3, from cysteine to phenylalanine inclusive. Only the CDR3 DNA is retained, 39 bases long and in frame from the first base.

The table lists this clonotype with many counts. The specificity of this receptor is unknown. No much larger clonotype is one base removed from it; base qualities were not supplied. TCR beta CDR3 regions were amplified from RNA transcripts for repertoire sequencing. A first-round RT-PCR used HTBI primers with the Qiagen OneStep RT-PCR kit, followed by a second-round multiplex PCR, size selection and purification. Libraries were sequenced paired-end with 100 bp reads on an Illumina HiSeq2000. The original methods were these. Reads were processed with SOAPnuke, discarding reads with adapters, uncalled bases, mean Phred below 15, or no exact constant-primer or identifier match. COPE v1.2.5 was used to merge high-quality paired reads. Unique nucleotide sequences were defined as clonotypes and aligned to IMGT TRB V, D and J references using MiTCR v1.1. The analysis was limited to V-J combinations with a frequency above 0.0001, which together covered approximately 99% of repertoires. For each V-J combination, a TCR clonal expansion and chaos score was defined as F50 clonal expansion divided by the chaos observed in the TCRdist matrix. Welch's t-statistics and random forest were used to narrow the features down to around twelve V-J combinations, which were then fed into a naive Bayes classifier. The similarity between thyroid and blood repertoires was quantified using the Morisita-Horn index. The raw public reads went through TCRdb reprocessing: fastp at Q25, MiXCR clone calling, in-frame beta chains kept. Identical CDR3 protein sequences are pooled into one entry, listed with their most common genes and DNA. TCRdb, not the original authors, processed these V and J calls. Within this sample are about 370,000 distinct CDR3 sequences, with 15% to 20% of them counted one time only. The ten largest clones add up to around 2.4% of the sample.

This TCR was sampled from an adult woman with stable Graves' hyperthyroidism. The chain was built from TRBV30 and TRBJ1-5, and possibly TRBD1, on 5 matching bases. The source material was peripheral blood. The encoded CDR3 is CAWSARGDQPQHF. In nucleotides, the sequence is TGTGCCTGGAGTGCAAGGGGTGATCAGCCCCAGCATTTT. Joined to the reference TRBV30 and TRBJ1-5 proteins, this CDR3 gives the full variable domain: SQTIHQWPATLVQPVGSPLSLECTVEGTSNPNLYWYRQAAGRGLQLLFYSVGIGQISSEVPQNLSASRPQDRQFILSSKKLLLSDSGFYLCAWSARGDQPQHFGDGTRLSIL.